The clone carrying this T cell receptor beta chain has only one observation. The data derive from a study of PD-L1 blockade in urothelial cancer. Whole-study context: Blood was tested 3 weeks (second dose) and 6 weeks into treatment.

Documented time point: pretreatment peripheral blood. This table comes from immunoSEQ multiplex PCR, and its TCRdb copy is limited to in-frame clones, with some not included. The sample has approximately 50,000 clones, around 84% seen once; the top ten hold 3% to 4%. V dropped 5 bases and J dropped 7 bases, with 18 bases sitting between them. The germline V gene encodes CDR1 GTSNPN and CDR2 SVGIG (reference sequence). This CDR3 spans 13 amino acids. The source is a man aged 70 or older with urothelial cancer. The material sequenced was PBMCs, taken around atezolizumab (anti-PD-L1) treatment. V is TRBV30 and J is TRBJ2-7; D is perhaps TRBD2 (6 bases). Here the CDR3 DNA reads TGTGCCTGGTGTTTCAAGGGAGGAAGGGAGCAGTACTTC. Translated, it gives CAWCFKGGREQYF.